Listed here are 15 T cell receptor beta chains from one sample, sequenced in a study of cytomegalovirus exposure and HLA in healthy donors. The PCR employed 60 Vbeta primers together with 13 Jbeta primers. TCRdb's table, derived via immunoSEQ multiplex PCR, lists solely in-frame clones and lacks some. The sample shows approximately 160,000 clones, about 75% of them seen only once. The sequenced sample was PBMCs. These receptors came from a male donor in good health and CMV-seropositive.

This sequence joins TRBV7-8 and TRBJ2-7, with D possibly matching TRBD2 (5 bases). This CDR3 is built from 15 residues. Germline assignment: CDR1 SGHVS and CDR2 FQNEAQ. V shed 4 bases and J shed 2 bases, with 15 bases lying between them. The CDR3 region has the DNA TGTGCCAGCAGCTACAAGGAGGCACCTACCTACGAGCAGTACTTC. Protein: CASSYKEAPTYEQYF. The full variable domain, in which reference TRBV7-8 and TRBJ2-7 provide the parts outside the CDR3, is GAGVSQSPRYKVAKRGQDVALRCDPISGHVSLFWYQQALGQGPEFLTYFQNEAQLDKSGLPSDRFFAERPEGSVSTLKIQRTQQEDSAVYLCASSYKEAPTYEQYFGPGTRLTVT.

V is TRBV5-1 and J is TRBJ2-1; no definite D call. Trimming left V 0 bases short and J 9 bases short, with 7 bases between. Germline V CDR1 and CDR2: SGHRS, YFSETQ. There are 12 residues in the CDR3. The CDR3 region is CASSLVESEQFF. DNA of the CDR3: TGCGCCAGCAGCTTGGTGGAGAGTGAGCAGTTCTTC.

The rearrangement uses TRBV2 and TRBJ2-5, with unresolved D. The germline V gene has CDR1 SNHLY and CDR2 FYNNEI. V lost 6 bases and J 5 bases, leaving 13 bases between the germline ends. This CDR3 spans 13 amino acids. The CDR3 DNA reads as TGTGCCAGCAGGGCGGCGCTTCGGGAGACCCAGTACTTC. Translated: CASRAALRETQYF.

CDR3 sequence (DNA): TGCGCCAGCAGCTTGAGGCCAGGGGTTAACACTGAAGCTTTCTTT. It codes for CASSLRPGVNTEAFF. J is TRBJ1-1 and V is TRBV5-1, with D perhaps matching TRBD1 (6 bases). CDR1 and CDR2 from the germline V gene are SGHRS and YFSETQ. Trimming stripped 1 base from V and 2 bases from J, with 12 bases between. The CDR3 runs to 15 residues. The full variable domain, with the rest looked up from reference TRBV5-1 and TRBJ1-1, is KAGVTQTPRYLIKTRGQQVTLSCSPISGHRSVSWYQQTPGQGLQFLFEYFSETQRNKGNFPGRFSGRQFSNSRSEMNVSTLELGDSALYLCASSLRPGVNTEAFFGQGTRLTVV.

The chain joins TRBV10-2 to TRBJ2-5; perhaps TRBD1 as D (5 bases). Trimming took 7 bases from V and 3 from J, leaving 15 bases between them. Per germline, CDR1 WSHSY and CDR2 SAAADI. This CDR3 has 14 residues. The chain's CDR3 is CASKVSGAEETQYF. CDR3 nucleotide sequence: TGCGCCAGCAAAGTTTCTGGGGCTGAAGAGACCCAGTACTTC.

CDR3 sequence (DNA): TGTGCCAGCAGCCAAAGTGGGCCACTAGCGGACACCATATATTTT. Its translation: CASSQSGPLADTIYF. The rearrangement uses TRBV14 and TRBJ1-3; D not resolved. V lost 2 bases and J 8 bases, leaving 16 bases between the germline ends. Germline V lookup: CDR1 SGHDN, CDR2 FVKESK. The CDR3 spans 15 residues.

The gene calls are TRBV27 and TRBJ2-3; 11 bases agree with TRBD2. Unmatched junction bases numbered 11, after V lost 4 bases and J lost 2 bases. Germline CDR1 is MNHEY and CDR2 is SMNVEV (reference sequence). This CDR3 has 18 amino acids. CDR3 nucleotide sequence: TGTGCCAGCAGTTCTAGCGGGGGGACCCAATATCCCACAGATACGCAGTATTTT. It yields the protein CASSSSGGTQYPTDTQYF.

This clone has just a few counts. This chain joins TRBV4-1 and TRBJ1-2; 9 bases are a match to TRBD1. The germline gives CDR1 MGHRA, CDR2 YSYEKL. The V segment lost 3 bases and the J segment 6 bases; nucleotides outside the gene matches: 11. The CDR3 is 16 residues long. CDR3 protein: CASSHEGLQGADGYTF. The CDR3 nucleotides read TGCGCCAGCAGCCACGAAGGATTACAGGGGGCGGATGGCTACACCTTC.

This chain uses TRBV7-8 with TRBJ2-2; 7 positions agree with TRBD1. The CDR3 length is 14 residues. Trimming took 5 bases from V and 7 from J; bases not matched to a gene: 7. Germline loops: CDR1 SGHVS, CDR2 FQNEAQ. The CDR3 spells CASSPRGSVGELFF. DNA for the CDR3: TGTGCCAGCAGCCCCAGGGGGTCGGTCGGGGAGCTGTTTTTT.

The chain carries TRBV27 and TRBJ1-2; D unclear. Trimming took 3 bases from V and 8 from J, leaving 13 bases between them. This CDR3 is 13 amino acids long. Germline V gives CDR1 MNHEY, CDR2 SMNVEV (reference sequence). The CDR3 here is CASSFIDGEGYTF. The CDR3 DNA is TGTGCCAGCAGTTTCATAGATGGAGAGGGCTACACCTTC.

This clone was observed a few times. This chain uses TRBV5-1 with TRBJ1-6, with 9 bases that match TRBD1. This CDR3 is built from 14 residues. The V segment lost 6 bases and the J segment 9 bases; nucleotides outside the gene matches: 7. Germline loops: CDR1 SGHRS, CDR2 YFSETQ. The chain's CDR3 is CASTAGQGSSPLHF. In nucleotides, the CDR3 is TGCGCCAGCACCGCCGGACAGGGGAGTTCACCCCTCCACTTT.

V is TRBV6-5 and J is TRBJ1-5; D uncertain. CDR3 length: 14 residues. Germline-derived CDR1 and CDR2 are MNHEY and SVGAGI. Trimming took 5 bases from V and 8 from J, leaving 16 bases between them. CDR3: CASSGTTLLEPQHF. DNA for the CDR3: TGTGCCAGCAGTGGCACAACACTGCTAGAGCCCCAGCATTTT.

This chain connects TRBV6-5 to TRBJ2-1, with TRBD2 matching over 12 bases. The CDR3 has 14 amino acids. Trimming cost V 5 bases and J 10 bases; bases outside gene matches: 6. Per the germline V gene, CDR1 is MNHEY and CDR2 is SVGAGI. The chain's CDR3 is CASSPSGGAGEQFF. The DNA for the CDR3 is TGTGCCAGCAGTCCTAGCGGGGGGGCCGGGGAGCAGTTCTTC.

V gene TRBV16 combines with J gene TRBJ2-7, with D perhaps matching TRBD2 (5 bases). Germline CDR1 is KGHSY and CDR2 is FQNENV. V was pared by 4 bases and J by 3 bases, with 10 bases between. This CDR3 comprises 13 residues. CDR3 loop: CASSLDGNYEQYF. The CDR3, as DNA: TGTGCCAGCAGCCTGGACGGGAACTACGAGCAGTACTTC.

This clone was counted once. This chain links TRBV5-1 with TRBJ1-4, with D maybe TRBD1 (6 bases). The CDR3 consists of 15 residues. CDR1 is SGHRS, CDR2 YFSETQ, per germline. Trimming pared 0 bases from V and 6 bases from J, leaving 12 bases between. The CDR3 nucleotides are TGCGCCAGCAGCTTGGTAAGGGGGACCGATGAAAAACTGTTTTTT. It encodes CASSLVRGTDEKLFF.